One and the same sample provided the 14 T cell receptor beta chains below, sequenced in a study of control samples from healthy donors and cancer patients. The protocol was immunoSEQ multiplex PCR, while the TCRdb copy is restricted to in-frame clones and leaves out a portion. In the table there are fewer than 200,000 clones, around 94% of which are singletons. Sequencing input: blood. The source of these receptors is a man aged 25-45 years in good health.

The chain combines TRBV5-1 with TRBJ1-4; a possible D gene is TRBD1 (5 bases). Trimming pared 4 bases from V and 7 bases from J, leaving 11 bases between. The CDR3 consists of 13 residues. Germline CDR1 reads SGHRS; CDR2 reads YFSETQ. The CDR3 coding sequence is TGCGCCAGCAGCCGGGGGTGGGGTGAAAAACTGTTTTTT. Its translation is CASSRGWGEKLFF.

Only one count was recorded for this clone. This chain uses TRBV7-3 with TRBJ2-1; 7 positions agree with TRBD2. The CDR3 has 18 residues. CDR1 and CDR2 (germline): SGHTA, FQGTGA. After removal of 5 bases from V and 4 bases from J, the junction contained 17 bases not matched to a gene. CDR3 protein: CASSLKGWAGDGYNEQFF. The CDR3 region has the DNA TGTGCCAGCAGCCTCAAAGGGTGGGCGGGAGACGGTTACAATGAGCAGTTCTTC.

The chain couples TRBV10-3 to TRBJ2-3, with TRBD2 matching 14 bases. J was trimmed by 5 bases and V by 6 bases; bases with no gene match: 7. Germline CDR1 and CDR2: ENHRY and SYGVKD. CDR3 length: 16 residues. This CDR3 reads CAIRPGLAGVVDTQYF. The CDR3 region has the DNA TGTGCCATCAGGCCGGGACTAGCGGGAGTTGTAGATACGCAGTATTTT.

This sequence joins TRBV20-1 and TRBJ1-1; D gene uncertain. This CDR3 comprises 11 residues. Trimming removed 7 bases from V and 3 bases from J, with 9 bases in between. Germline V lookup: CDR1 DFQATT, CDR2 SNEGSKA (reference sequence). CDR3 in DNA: TGCAGTGTAGAAGATGACACTGAAGCTTTCTTT. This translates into CSVEDDTEAFF.

As DNA, the CDR3 is TGTGCCAGCAGTGCGAGGCTGTGGGGGGACGGGAGCGACACTGAAGCTTTCTTT. Encoded protein: CASSARLWGDGSDTEAFF. The rearrangement uses TRBV27 and TRBJ1-1; D is possibly TRBD1 (5 bases). CDR3 length: 18 residues. CDR1 and CDR2 (germline): MNHEY, SMNVEV (reference sequence). The V and J ends lost 5 bases and 3 bases respectively, with 25 bases between them.

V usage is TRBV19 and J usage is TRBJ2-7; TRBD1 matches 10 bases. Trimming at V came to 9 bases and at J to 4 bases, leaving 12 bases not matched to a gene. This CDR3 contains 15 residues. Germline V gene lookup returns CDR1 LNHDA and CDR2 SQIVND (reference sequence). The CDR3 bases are TGTGCCAGGGGGGTGACAGGGGGCGAAGGATACGAGCAGTACTTC. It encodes CARGVTGGEGYEQYF.

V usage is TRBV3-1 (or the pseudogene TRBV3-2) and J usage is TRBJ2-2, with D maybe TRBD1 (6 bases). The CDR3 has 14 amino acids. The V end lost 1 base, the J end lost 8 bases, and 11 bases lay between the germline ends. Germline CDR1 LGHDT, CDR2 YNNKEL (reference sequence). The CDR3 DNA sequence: TGTGCCAGCAGCCAAGGGGACACCGGGGGGGAGCTGTTTTTT. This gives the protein CASSQGDTGGELFF.

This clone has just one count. The CDR3 DNA follows: TGTGCCAGCTCACCATCCGGAACAAGCGGGGGTGAGACCCAGTACTTC. This translates into CASSPSGTSGGETQYF. This chain uses TRBV18 with TRBJ2-5, with 8 bases fitting TRBD2. This CDR3 contains 16 residues. The V gene end was trimmed by 2 bases and the J gene end by 5 bases; junction bases not matched to a gene: 10. CDR1 and CDR2 from the germline V gene are KGHSH and LQKENI.

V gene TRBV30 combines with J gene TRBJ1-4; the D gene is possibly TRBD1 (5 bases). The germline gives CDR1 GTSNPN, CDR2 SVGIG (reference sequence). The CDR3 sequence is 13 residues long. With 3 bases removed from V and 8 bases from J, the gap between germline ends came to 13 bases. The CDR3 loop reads CAWSVGVGEKLFF. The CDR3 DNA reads TGTGCCTGGAGCGTGGGGGTAGGAGAAAAACTGTTTTTT.

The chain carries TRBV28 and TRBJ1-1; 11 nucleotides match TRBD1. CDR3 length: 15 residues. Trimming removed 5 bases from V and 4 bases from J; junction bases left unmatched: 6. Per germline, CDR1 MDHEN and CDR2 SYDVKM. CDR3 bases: TGTGCCAGCAGTATTTCCGGGACAGGGGGCACTGAAGCTTTCTTT. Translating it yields CASSISGTGGTEAFF. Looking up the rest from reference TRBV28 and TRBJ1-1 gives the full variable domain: DVKVTQSSRYLVKRTGEKVFLECVQDMDHENMFWYRQDPGLGLRLIYFSYDVKMKEKGDIPEGYSVSREKKERFSLILESASTNQTSMYLCASSISGTGGTEAFFGQGTRLTVV.

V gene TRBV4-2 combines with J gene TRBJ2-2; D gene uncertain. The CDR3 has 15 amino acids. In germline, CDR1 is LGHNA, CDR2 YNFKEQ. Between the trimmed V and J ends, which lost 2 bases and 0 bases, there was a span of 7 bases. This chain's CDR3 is CASSQSLSNTGELFF. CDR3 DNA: TGTGCCAGCAGCCAATCCCTATCGAACACCGGGGAGCTGTTTTTT.

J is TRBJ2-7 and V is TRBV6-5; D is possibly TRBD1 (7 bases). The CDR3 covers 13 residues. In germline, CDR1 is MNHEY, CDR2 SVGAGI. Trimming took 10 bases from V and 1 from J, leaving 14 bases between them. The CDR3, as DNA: TGTGCCACCCAGGGGGGCCGATCCTACGAGCAGTACTTC. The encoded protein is CATQGGRSYEQYF.

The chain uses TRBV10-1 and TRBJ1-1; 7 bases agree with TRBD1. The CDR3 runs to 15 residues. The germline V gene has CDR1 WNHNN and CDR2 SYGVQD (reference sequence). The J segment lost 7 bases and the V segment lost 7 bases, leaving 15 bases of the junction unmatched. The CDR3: CASTRTTGESSEAFF. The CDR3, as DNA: TGCGCCAGCACCCGGACCACAGGGGAATCGAGTGAAGCTTTCTTT.

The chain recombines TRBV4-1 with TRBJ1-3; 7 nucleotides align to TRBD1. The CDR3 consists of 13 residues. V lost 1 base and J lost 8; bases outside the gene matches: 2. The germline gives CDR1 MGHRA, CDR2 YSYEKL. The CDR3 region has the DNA TGCGCCAGCAGCCAAGCGCAGGGGGACACCATATATTTT. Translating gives CASSQAQGDTIYF.